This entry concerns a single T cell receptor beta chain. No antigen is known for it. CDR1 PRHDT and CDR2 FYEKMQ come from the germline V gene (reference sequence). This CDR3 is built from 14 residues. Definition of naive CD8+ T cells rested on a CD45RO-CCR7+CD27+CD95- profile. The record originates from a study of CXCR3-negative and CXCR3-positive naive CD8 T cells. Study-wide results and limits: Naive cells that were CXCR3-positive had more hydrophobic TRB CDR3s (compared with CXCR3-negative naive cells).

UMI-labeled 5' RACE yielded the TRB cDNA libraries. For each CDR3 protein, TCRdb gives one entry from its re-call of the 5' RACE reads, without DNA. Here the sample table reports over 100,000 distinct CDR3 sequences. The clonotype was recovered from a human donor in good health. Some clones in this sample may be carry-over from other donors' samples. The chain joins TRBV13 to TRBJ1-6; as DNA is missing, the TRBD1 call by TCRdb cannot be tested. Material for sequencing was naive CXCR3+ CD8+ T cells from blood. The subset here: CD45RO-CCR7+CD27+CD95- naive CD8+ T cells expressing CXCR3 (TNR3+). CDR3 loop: CASSSGTGNSPLHF.